This T cell receptor (beta chain) was observed in a study of blood T cell repertoires in COVID-19. Turning to the study itself: In each case, the material was cDNA or gDNA derived from T cells, B-cell-depleted T cells, or PBMCs.

Authors' methods: Counts of nucleated cells, estimated from reference gene primer amplification, were obtained. Method: immunoSEQ multiplex PCR; TCRdb's copy keeps in-frame clones and lacks some. V and J calls plus clone size are reproduced from that table; the DNA served to infer D and trimming. The sample has some 120,000 clones, 70% to 90% seen once. This clonotype originated in a woman aged 50 to 65 with active or convalescent COVID-19. The specimen was peripheral blood.

The CDR3 sequence is CASSPRGPDGYTF. CDR3 in DNA: TGTGCCAGCTCACCGCGGGGGCCGGATGGCTACACCTTC. V gene TRBV18 combines with J gene TRBJ1-2, with D possibly matching TRBD1 (6 bases). CDR1 and CDR2 from the germline V gene are KGHSH and LQKENI. CDR3 size: 13 residues. V lost 3 bases and J 6 bases, leaving 11 bases between the germline ends. The full variable domain, rest sourced from reference TRBV18 and TRBJ1-2, is NAGVMQNPRHLVRRRGQEARLRCSPMKGHSHVYWYRQLPEEGLKFMVYLQKENIIDESGMPKERFSAEFPKEGPSILRIQQVVRGDSAAYFCASSPRGPDGYTFGSGTRLTVV.